The 31 T cell receptor beta chains given below trace back to one sample, sequenced in a study of PD-L1 blockade in urothelial cancer. As to time point: peripheral blood 6 weeks after treatment start. Clones were sequenced by immunoSEQ multiplex PCR, and TCRdb holds only the in-frame ones, with some missing. This table has approximately 110,000 clones, 85% to 95% appearing once. The sample here was PBMCs, taken around atezolizumab (anti-PD-L1) treatment. The origin of the receptors is a man aged 60 to 69 with urothelial cancer.

In DNA, the CDR3 is TGTGCCAGCAGCTTCACCGTGACACCCGTCTACGAGCAGTACTTC. It codes for CASSFTVTPVYEQYF. The gene calls are TRBV7-2 and TRBJ2-7; D is unresolved. Germline V CDR1 and CDR2: SGHTA, FQGNSA. V lost 3 bases to trimming and J lost 3 bases, with 15 bases between them. The CDR3 covers 15 residues.

The chain recombines TRBV6-1 with TRBJ2-7, with D perhaps matching TRBD2 (5 bases). Trimming left V 3 bases short and J 2 bases short, with 8 bases between. CDR3 size: 13 residues. CDR1 and CDR2 from the germline V gene are MNHNS and SASEGT. The CDR3 spells CASSDGLTYEQYF. CDR3 nucleotide sequence: TGTGCCAGCAGTGACGGACTGACCTACGAGCAGTACTTC.

The chain combines TRBV5-1 with TRBJ1-2; 7 bases line up with TRBD1. The J segment lost 6 bases and the V segment lost 5 bases, leaving 16 bases of the junction unmatched. The CDR3 runs 16 residues. Germline CDR1 reads SGHRS; CDR2 reads YFSETQ. The CDR3 region is CASSPTPSTGKHGYTF. CDR3 DNA sequence: TGCGCCAGCAGTCCAACCCCCTCGACAGGGAAACATGGCTACACCTTC.

The chain is built from TRBV5-1 and TRBJ1-2; 8 bases are a match to TRBD1. Unmatched junction bases numbered 2, after V lost 0 bases and J lost 4 bases. The CDR3 has 14 residues. The germline V gene has CDR1 SGHRS and CDR2 YFSETQ. As DNA, the CDR3 is TGCGCCAGCAGCTTGGAACAGGGGGTCTATGGCTACACCTTC. Its translation: CASSLEQGVYGYTF.

Details on this clone: This same CDR3 is encoded by further DNA sequences in the sample. J is TRBJ2-3 and V is TRBV9; possibly TRBD2 for D (5 bases). V gave up 4 bases and J gave up 5 bases, with 14 bases separating them. The CDR3 runs to 14 residues. Germline CDR1 reads SGDLS; CDR2 reads YYNGEE. This CDR3 is CASSPRVVEDTQYF. The CDR3 DNA sequence: TGTGCCAGCAGCCCGAGGGTGGTCGAAGATACGCAGTATTTT.

V and J are TRBV5-6 and TRBJ2-3; no reliable D call. Germline CDR1 is SGHDT and CDR2 is YYEEEE. Trimming cost V 4 bases and J 1 base, with 13 bases left between them. This CDR3 spans 15 amino acids. The CDR3 loop is CASSARVTRTDTQYF. In nucleotides, the CDR3 is TGTGCCAGCAGCGCCCGGGTTACCCGCACAGATACGCAGTATTTT.

V gene TRBV7-3 combines with J gene TRBJ1-6; 8 bases align to TRBD1. The J segment lost 5 bases and the V segment lost 5 bases, leaving 11 bases of the junction unmatched. Germline CDR1 and CDR2: SGHTA and FQGTGA. The CDR3 is 17 amino acids. CDR3 nucleotide sequence: TGTGCCAGCAGCCCAGACAGGGGTGGCGGTGATAATTCACCCCTCCACTTT. This sequence encodes CASSPDRGGGDNSPLHF.

The chain has TRBV21-1 and TRBJ2-7; the table's TRBD2 call for D was not verified on the DNA. TRBV21-1 is given as a pseudogene. The CDR3 sequence is 15 residues long. CDR3 residues: CASSRPGTQPYEQYF. The CDR3 DNA reads as TGTGCCAGCAGCCGTCCCGGGACTCAACCCTACGAGCAGTACTTC.

This chain connects TRBV7-8 to TRBJ2-1; 9 bases align to TRBD2. Germline assignment: CDR1 SGHVS and CDR2 FQNEAQ. The ends lost 3 bases at V and 4 bases at J; junction bases unmatched: 4. The CDR3 is 15 amino acids. This chain's CDR3 is CASSFSGGSYNEQFF. The CDR3 DNA reads TGTGCCAGCAGCTTTAGCGGGGGCTCTTACAATGAGCAGTTCTTC.

V is TRBV6-1 and J is TRBJ1-5; 8 bases map to TRBD1. V was clipped by 4 bases and J by 1 base; unmatched bases: 0. The CDR3 is 14 amino acids. Germline V gene data show CDR1 as MNHNS and CDR2 as SASEGT. For the CDR3, the DNA is TGTGCCAGCAGTGGACAGGGGAGCAATCAGCCCCAGCATTTT. This translates into CASSGQGSNQPQHF.

Written as DNA, the CDR3 is TGTGCCAGCAGTTCACCCGGGCTGACAGGGTTAACTCAGCCCCAGCATTTT. Protein: CASSSPGLTGLTQPQHF. V is TRBV28 and J is TRBJ1-5; 7 bases are a match to TRBD1. With 4 bases clipped from V and 6 bases from J, the junction kept 15 bases outside the gene matches. The length of the CDR3 is 17 residues. CDR1 is MDHEN and CDR2 is SYDVKM in the germline V gene. The whole variable domain, filled in from reference TRBV28 and TRBJ1-5, reads DVKVTQSSRYLVKRTGEKVFLECVQDMDHENMFWYRQDPGLGLRLIYFSYDVKMKEKGDIPEGYSVSREKKERFSLILESASTNQTSMYLCASSSPGLTGLTQPQHFGDGTRLSIL.

The CDR3 coding sequence is TGTGCCATCAGTGATACACAGGGGGCCCAGCAGTTCTTC. Translated: CAISDTQGAQQFF. The chain combines TRBV10-3 with TRBJ2-1, with 9 nucleotides matching TRBD1. This CDR3 region has 13 residues. V shed 3 bases, J shed 11 bases, and the junction held 5 bases outside the gene matches. Germline CDR1 and CDR2: ENHRY and SYGVKD.

The gene calls are TRBV19 and TRBJ1-4; D gene ambiguous. Germline values: CDR1 LNHDA, CDR2 SQIVND (reference sequence). There are 21 residues in the CDR3. V lost 0 bases, J lost 0 bases, and 23 bases lay in between. The DNA for the CDR3 is TGTGCCAGTAGTATAGATTCACAGAGATCAATCCTTACCGCAACTAATGAAAAACTGTTTTTT. Its protein is CASSIDSQRSILTATNEKLFF.

This sequence joins TRBV19 and TRBJ2-2; 11 bases are a match to TRBD2. Germline CDR1 is LNHDA and CDR2 is SQIVND (reference sequence). CDR3 size: 14 residues. V was clipped by 6 bases and J by 3 bases; unmatched bases: 0. CDR3 sequence: CASRTSGDTGELFF. As DNA, the CDR3 is TGTGCCAGTAGGACTAGCGGGGACACCGGGGAGCTGTTTTTT.

The V call is TRBV7-3, the J call TRBJ1-1; a weak D match, TRBD1 (6 bases). The CDR3 is 13 amino acids. Germline CDR1 reads SGHTA; CDR2 reads FQGTGA. The V end was cut by 4 bases, the J end by 5 bases, with 11 bases between. DNA for the CDR3: TGTGCCAGCAGCTCTAACAGGGAAACTGAAGCTTTCTTT. Translating it yields CASSSNRETEAFF.

This clone has a handful of counts. This chain connects TRBV9 to TRBJ2-2; 11 bases fit TRBD2. Germline V CDR1 and CDR2: SGDLS, YYNGEE. The CDR3 loop spans 15 amino acids. J lost 10 bases, V lost 0 bases, and 5 bases had no gene match. For the CDR3, the DNA is TGTGCCAGCAGCGTAGCTACTAGCGGGAGTTCGGAGCTGTTTTTT. This gives the protein CASSVATSGSSELFF.

The chain is built from TRBV5-1 and TRBJ2-5; a possible D gene is TRBD2 (5 bases). V shed 7 bases and J shed 7 bases, with 11 bases lying between them. Germline lookup yields CDR1 SGHRS and CDR2 YFSETQ. The CDR3 consists of 11 residues. CDR3 residues: CASRLEGTQYF. DNA of the CDR3: TGCGCCAGCCGGCTAGAGGGGACCCAGTACTTC.

This sequence joins TRBV28 and TRBJ2-7; perhaps TRBD2 as D (5 bases). With 8 bases removed from V and 1 base from J, the gap between germline ends came to 21 bases. This CDR3 is 16 amino acids long. Germline V lookup: CDR1 MDHEN, CDR2 SYDVKM. CDR3 sequence (DNA): TGTGCCAGCGCGTTTCCTCTTGAGGGAAGGTCCTACGAGCAGTACTTC. Amino acids: CASAFPLEGRSYEQYF.

This sequence joins TRBV9 and TRBJ2-1, with D possibly being TRBD1 (7 bases). V gave up 0 bases and J gave up 3 bases, with 10 bases separating them. This CDR3 spans 15 amino acids. CDR1 and CDR2 from the germline V gene are SGDLS and YYNGEE. In nucleotides, the CDR3 is TGTGCCAGCAGCGTAGGACAGGGAGGCTACAATGAGCAGTTCTTC. Protein sequence: CASSVGQGGYNEQFF.

In nucleotides, the CDR3 is TGTGCCAGCAGCTCCACAGGGAAAAATACCTACGAGCAGTACTTC. Its protein product is CASSSTGKNTYEQYF. The rearrangement uses TRBV7-2 and TRBJ2-7; perhaps TRBD1 as D (6 bases). The germline gives CDR1 SGHTA, CDR2 FQGNSA. Deletions cut 4 bases from V and 2 bases from J, with 15 bases between. The CDR3 is 15 amino acids. The whole variable domain, filled in from reference TRBV7-2 and TRBJ2-7, reads GAGVSQSPSNKVTEKGKDVELRCDPISGHTALYWYRQSLGQGLEFLIYFQGNSAPDKSGLPSDRFSAERTGGSVSTLTIQRTQQEDSAVYLCASSSTGKNTYEQYFGPGTRLTVT.

The chain uses TRBV11-3 and TRBJ2-1; D not resolved. Trimming removed 1 base at V and 2 bases at J, with 6 bases between. The germline V gene encodes CDR1 SGHNT and CDR2 YENEEA. The CDR3 length is 14 residues. CDR3: CASSLAGAYNEQFF. The CDR3 coding sequence is TGTGCCAGCAGCTTAGCTGGAGCCTACAATGAGCAGTTCTTC.

V is TRBV2 and J is TRBJ2-3, with a possible D match to TRBD1 (6 bases). Trimming took off 0 bases at V and 7 bases at J, with 8 bases between the two ends. The CDR3 has 13 residues. The germline CDR1 and CDR2 sequences are SNHLY and FYNNEI. The CDR3 sequence: CASSEAGANTQYF. DNA of the CDR3: TGTGCCAGCAGTGAAGCGGGGGCCAATACGCAGTATTTT.

The CDR3 DNA follows: TGCGCCAGCAGCTTGGGGACTAGCGGGAACAATGAGCAGTTCTTC. This gives the protein CASSLGTSGNNEQFF. This chain joins TRBV5-1 and TRBJ2-1, with 12 bases that match TRBD2. The CDR3 runs 15 residues. Looked up from germline, CDR1 is SGHRS and CDR2 is YFSETQ. Losses at the gene ends were 0 bases for V and 5 bases for J; bases not matched to a gene: 0.

The chain employs TRBV5-5 and TRBJ2-7, with 8 bases that match TRBD2. The CDR3 runs 16 residues. J gave up 4 bases and V 6 bases, and 15 bases lay outside the gene matches. In germline, CDR1 is SGHKS, CDR2 YYEKEE (reference sequence). This chain's CDR3 is CASNPHRGGPGYEQYF. For the CDR3, the DNA is TGTGCCAGCAACCCCCACCGCGGGGGGCCGGGGTACGAGCAGTACTTC. The full variable domain, completed using reference TRBV5-5 and TRBJ2-7, is DAGVTQSPTHLIKTRGQQVTLRCSPISGHKSVSWYQQVLGQGPQFIFQYYEKEERGRGNFPDRFSARQFPNYSSELNVNALLLGDSALYLCASNPHRGGPGYEQYFGPGTRLTVT.

This clone showed up just a few times. The CDR3 sequence is CASSFRQGTGELFF. CDR3 sequence (DNA): TGTGCCAGCAGCTTCCGGCAGGGGACCGGGGAGCTGTTTTTT. The chain links TRBV11-3 to TRBJ2-2; a possible D gene is TRBD1 (6 bases). The germline V gene has CDR1 SGHNT and CDR2 YENEEA. Deletions cut 3 bases from V and 5 bases from J, with 10 bases between. The CDR3 length is 14 residues.

The rearrangement joins TRBV6-1 to TRBJ1-4; no firm D call. Trimming took 6 bases from V and 0 from J, leaving 11 bases between them. The CDR3 spans 15 residues. CDR1 is MNHNS and CDR2 is SASEGT in the germline V gene. In DNA, the CDR3 is TGTGCCAGCAGCCGACGGAGGGCAACTAATGAAAAACTGTTTTTT. As protein: CASSRRRATNEKLFF.

V and J are TRBV30 and TRBJ2-7; TRBD1 aligns across 7 bases. J lost 2 bases, V lost 0 bases, and 1 base had no gene match. CDR1 and CDR2 (germline): GTSNPN, SVGIG (reference sequence). There are 13 residues in the CDR3. CDR3 nucleotides: TGTGCCTGGAGTGTGGGACAGACCTACGAGCAGTACTTC. Its protein is CAWSVGQTYEQYF.

This chain links TRBV7-9 with TRBJ2-6; D is unclear. The V gene's germline CDR1 is SEHNR and CDR2 FQNEAQ (reference sequence). Trimming removed 1 base at V and 1 base at J, with 2 bases between. This CDR3 is 14 amino acids long. Here the CDR3 reads CASSLVSGANVLTF. The CDR3 region has the DNA TGTGCCAGCAGCTTAGTATCTGGGGCCAACGTCCTGACTTTC. Looking up the rest from reference TRBV7-9 and TRBJ2-6 gives the full variable domain: DTGVSQNPRHKITKRGQNVTFRCDPISEHNRLYWYRQTLGQGPEFLTYFQNEAQLEKSRLLSDRFSAERPKGSFSTLEIQRTEQGDSAMYLCASSLVSGANVLTFGAGSRLTVL.

The chain uses TRBV29-1 and TRBJ2-1; D is perhaps TRBD1 (6 bases). The germline V gene has CDR1 SQVTM and CDR2 ANQGSEA. The CDR3 is 11 amino acids. The V gene lost 8 bases and the J gene lost 8 bases, with 13 bases spanning the gap. The CDR3 loop is CSKATGDEQFF. CDR3 coding DNA: TGCAGCAAAGCGACAGGAGATGAGCAGTTCTTC.

The chain couples TRBV9 to TRBJ2-1, with D possibly TRBD1 on 6 matching bases. The ends were cut back, 0 bases at V and 2 bases at J, with 15 bases in the middle. The germline V gene encodes CDR1 SGDLS and CDR2 YYNGEE. The CDR3 sequence is 17 residues long. CDR3 loop: CASSVGQGPNPYNEQFF. The CDR3, as DNA: TGTGCCAGCAGCGTAGGTCAGGGGCCCAACCCCTACAATGAGCAGTTCTTC. Using reference TRBV9 and TRBJ2-1 for the parts outside the CDR3, the full variable domain is DSGVTQTPKHLITATGQRVTLRCSPRSGDLSVYWYQQSLDQGLQFLIQYYNGEERAKGNILERFSAQQFPDLHSELNLSSLELGDSALYFCASSVGQGPNPYNEQFFGPGTRLTVL.

The genes are TRBV28 and TRBJ2-7; 8 bases align to TRBD2. The CDR3 spans 14 residues. Germline V lookup: CDR1 MDHEN, CDR2 SYDVKM. V gave up 7 bases and J gave up 0 bases; unmatched junction bases: 5. The CDR3 sequence is CASISGRNSYEQYF. In nucleotides, the CDR3 is TGTGCCAGCATAAGCGGGAGAAACTCCTACGAGCAGTACTTC.